This is a list of T cell receptor beta chains from one sample in a study of blood T cell repertoires in COVID-19. Only in-frame clones appear in the TCRdb table, and some are missing; sequencing was by immunoSEQ multiplex PCR. The sample lists 140,000 to 150,000 clones, 88% seen once, with 1.5% to 2% in the top ten. Specimen: peripheral blood. These receptors all come from a man between 65 and 85 years old with acute or convalescent COVID-19. The CDR3 runs from the conserved cysteine through the conserved F or W. The order of the fields is J gene, V gene, CDR3 protein.

J gene: TRBJ1-5
V gene: TRBV19
CDR3 protein: CASMASDTGIFQPQHF

J gene: TRBJ1-6
V gene: TRBV14
CDR3 protein: CASSPRGDSPLHF

J gene: TRBJ2-2
V gene: TRBV2
CDR3 protein: CASSEERATTGELFF

J gene: TRBJ1-2
V gene: TRBV4-1
CDR3 protein: CASSQDSSSGGRGNGYTF

J gene: TRBJ2-7
V gene: TRBV19
CDR3 protein: CASSMLAFSYEQYF

J gene: TRBJ2-3
V gene: TRBV5-1
CDR3 protein: CASSPAVTGTDTQYF

J gene: TRBJ1-1
V gene: TRBV7-9
CDR3 protein: CASSLRVRDSNTEAFF

J gene: TRBJ1-2
V gene: TRBV4-2
CDR3 protein: CASSQAHADRNYGYTF

J gene: TRBJ1-5
V gene: TRBV27
CDR3 protein: CASSFSRGAGQPQHF

J gene: TRBJ2-4
V gene: TRBV4-1
CDR3 protein: CASRVSQGAGAKNIQYF

J gene: TRBJ2-5
V gene: TRBV18
CDR3 protein: CASSPRGLVGETQYF

J gene: TRBJ1-3
V gene: TRBV25-1
CDR3 protein: CASSAPGSGNTIYF

J gene: TRBJ1-3
V gene: TRBV4-2
CDR3 protein: CASSQDGGSGNTIYF

J gene: TRBJ1-2
V gene: TRBV19
CDR3 protein: CASSTQGAASYGYTF

J gene: TRBJ2-3
V gene: TRBV25-1
CDR3 protein: CASSEGAYKVQDTQYF

J gene: TRBJ2-7
V gene: TRBV29-1
CDR3 protein: CSSGGSPYEQYF

J gene: TRBJ1-3
V gene: TRBV6-1
CDR3 protein: CASSEIPGKGTIYF

J gene: TRBJ1-1
V gene: TRBV19
CDR3 protein: CASIPSGRPGGTEAFF

J gene: TRBJ2-5
V gene: TRBV6-5
CDR3 protein: CASRIRGQETQYF

J gene: TRBJ1-6
V gene: TRBV3-1/TRBV3-2
CDR3 protein: CASSQGAESSPLHF

J gene: TRBJ2-3
V gene: TRBV2
CDR3 protein: CASHRGTDTQYF

J gene: TRBJ2-3
V gene: TRBV30
CDR3 protein: CAQGTSGTDTQYF

J gene: TRBJ2-1
V gene: TRBV7-9
CDR3 protein: CASSRPGQGINEQFF

J gene: TRBJ2-7
V gene: TRBV6-4
CDR3 protein: CASSEAASYEQYF

J gene: TRBJ1-6
V gene: TRBV10-3
CDR3 protein: CAISANSNNSPLHF

J gene: TRBJ2-7
V gene: TRBV27
CDR3 protein: CASSQLGPYEQYF

J gene: TRBJ2-7
V gene: TRBV3-1/TRBV3-2
CDR3 protein: CASSLHGTLYEQYF

J gene: TRBJ1-5
V gene: TRBV30
CDR3 protein: CAWSRVAGNQPQHF

J gene: TRBJ1-4
V gene: TRBV2
CDR3 protein: CASSEAVGTNEKLFF

J gene: TRBJ1-4
V gene: TRBV5-6
CDR3 protein: CASSLAPGQGYEKLFF

J gene: TRBJ2-3
V gene: TRBV6-6
CDR3 protein: CASSFETGADTQYF

J gene: TRBJ1-1
V gene: TRBV30
CDR3 protein: CAWSGGSNTEAFF

J gene: TRBJ2-7
V gene: TRBV7-8
CDR3 protein: CASTLRDRSSYEQYF

J gene: TRBJ1-6
V gene: TRBV2
CDR3 protein: CASSGQGNSPLHF

J gene: TRBJ2-1
V gene: TRBV28
CDR3 protein: CASRGSGSGANGAPFF

J gene: TRBJ2-7
V gene: TRBV28
CDR3 protein: CASFRGNEQYF

J gene: TRBJ2-2
V gene: TRBV29-1
CDR3 protein: CSVEGQVGTGELFF

J gene: TRBJ1-6
V gene: TRBV19
CDR3 protein: CASSIAGQAPGNSPLHF

J gene: TRBJ2-3
V gene: TRBV3-1/TRBV3-2
CDR3 protein: CASSQLKRRTDTQYF

J gene: TRBJ2-2
V gene: TRBV4-2
CDR3 protein: CASSQPDRTNTGELFF

J gene: TRBJ1-1
V gene: TRBV19
CDR3 protein: CASSRDMKNTEAFF